The 21 T cell receptor beta chains given below trace back to one sample, sequenced in a study of molecular identifiers for immune sequencing clone quantification. TCRdb reprocessed the PCR reads with MiXCR, giving one entry per CDR3 protein. The repertoire consists of roughly 86,000 distinct CDR3 sequences, with roughly 19% occurring once and the leading ten covering roughly 0.93%. Sequenced material: naive CD8+ T cells from blood, with Jurkat cell RNA spiked in. Subset indicated: FACS-sorted CD8+CD4-CCR7+CD45RA+ naive T cells. The receptors originated from a human donor in good health. Some libraries in this study had Jurkat cell RNA spiked in.

The chain employs TRBV5-1 and TRBJ2-3; D possibly corresponds to TRBD1 (6 bases). V was cut by 1 base and J by 4 bases, with 10 bases left in between. CDR1 is SGHRS, CDR2 YFSETQ, per germline. There are 14 residues in the CDR3. The CDR3 region is CASSLKKGADTQYF. The CDR3 region has the DNA TGCGCCAGCAGCTTGAAGAAGGGGGCAGATACGCAGTATTTT. The entire variable domain, with the rest obtained from reference TRBV5-1 and TRBJ2-3, is as follows: KAGVTQTPRYLIKTRGQQVTLSCSPISGHRSVSWYQQTPGQGLQFLFEYFSETQRNKGNFPGRFSGRQFSNSRSEMNVSTLELGDSALYLCASSLKKGADTQYFGPGTRLTVL.

As for this clonotype: A much larger clone differs from this one at a single base, so this may be a read error. The CDR3 reads CASSSEKTVGEHHF. DNA for the CDR3: TGTGCCAGCAGCTCAGAGAAGACCGTGGGGGAGCACCACTTT. This rearrangement joins TRBV7-9 to TRBJ1-6; D perhaps matches TRBD1 (5 bases). The V gene lost 4 bases and the J gene lost 18 bases, with 22 bases spanning the gap. The V gene's germline CDR1 is SEHNR and CDR2 FQNEAQ (reference sequence). The CDR3 covers 14 residues.

V gene TRBV5-1 combines with J gene TRBJ2-5; D remains ambiguous. With 4 bases removed from V and 0 bases from J, the gap between germline ends came to 7 bases. CDR1 is SGHRS, CDR2 YFSETQ, per germline. This CDR3 has 13 amino acids. CDR3 in DNA: TGCGCCAGCAGCCCGCCGAACCAAGAGACCCAGTACTTC. Translated: CASSPPNQETQYF.

This clonotype was seen at least ten times. The CDR3: CASSVARQESTDTQYF. CDR3 nucleotide sequence: TGTGCCAGCAGCGTAGCCAGACAGGAAAGCACAGATACGCAGTATTTT. The V gene is TRBV9, the J gene TRBJ2-3; perhaps TRBD1 as D (6 bases). This CDR3 region has 16 residues. The ends were cut back, 0 bases at V and 0 bases at J, with 11 bases in the middle. CDR1 and CDR2 from the germline V gene are SGDLS and YYNGEE.

This clonotype was seen more than once but under ten times. One base away lies a much larger clone, so this may be a sequencing read error. The chain joins TRBV11-2 to TRBJ2-1; 8 nucleotides line up with TRBD2. CDR3 size: 15 residues. Germline CDR1 and CDR2: SGHAT and FQNNGV. V lost 5 bases and J lost 0; bases outside the gene matches: 3. This CDR3 is CASSGSGSSYNEQFF. The CDR3 nucleotides are TGTGCCAGCAGCGGAAGCGGGAGCTCCTACAATGAGCAGTTCTTC.

This clonotype was counted at least ten times. This sequence joins TRBV7-9 and TRBJ2-3; TRBD2 matches 8 bases. CDR1 is SEHNR, CDR2 FQNEAQ, per germline (reference sequence). There are 17 residues in the CDR3. Trimming removed 5 bases from V and 4 bases from J; junction bases left unmatched: 14. CDR3 in DNA: TGTGCCAGCAGCCGCCAACCGGCGGGGGGCGGCGCAGATACGCAGTATTTT. This sequence encodes CASSRQPAGGGADTQYF.

As concerns this clonotype: Compared with germline, one end of the junction differs, possibly owing to a read error. This sequence joins TRBV20-1 and TRBJ2-3, with D possibly being TRBD2 (5 bases). Per germline, CDR1 DFQATT and CDR2 SNEGSKA (reference sequence). The CDR3 totals 14 residues. The CDR3 DNA is TGCAGTGCTAGTGATTTAGCGCCAACAGATACGCAGTGTTTT. Its translation: CSASDLAPTDTQCF.

There are many counts of this clonotype. V usage is TRBV7-9 and J usage is TRBJ2-3; 7 bases map to TRBD2. After removal of 4 bases from V and 5 bases from J, the junction contained 9 bases not matched to a gene. Germline V gives CDR1 SEHNR, CDR2 FQNEAQ (reference sequence). The CDR3 runs 15 residues. The CDR3 is CASSSQRGYGDTQYF. The CDR3 coding sequence is TGTGCCAGCAGCTCCCAGCGGGGTTATGGAGATACGCAGTATTTT.

This clonotype was recorded many times. The chain carries TRBV28 and TRBJ2-7; D uncertain. V was cut by 1 base and J by 5 bases, with 12 bases left in between. The CDR3 is 14 residues long. Germline V gene sequence: CDR1 MDHEN, CDR2 SYDVKM. For the CDR3, the DNA is TGTGCCAGCAGTTTATCAGGTTTCGAAGACGAGCAGTACTTC. Protein sequence: CASSLSGFEDEQYF.

This clonotype showed up just a few times. The chain is built from TRBV7-9 and TRBJ2-5, with unresolved D. The germline V gene encodes CDR1 SEHNR and CDR2 FQNEAQ (reference sequence). V lost 3 bases and J 4 bases, leaving 12 bases between the germline ends. The CDR3 totals 14 residues. Here the CDR3 reads CASSFRQLRETQYF. CDR3 nucleotide sequence: TGTGCCAGCAGCTTTAGGCAGCTTCGAGAGACCCAGTACTTC.

The sample holds many counts of this clonotype. The J gene is TRBJ2-1, the V gene TRBV29-1, with 9 bases fitting TRBD2. Germline CDR1 and CDR2: SQVTM and ANQGSEA. V dropped 1 base and J dropped 4; count of bases not matched to a gene: 8. The CDR3 extends over 16 amino acids. The CDR3 region has the DNA TGCAGCGTTGAAGTCCCAGCGGGAGGTCTTTACAATGAGCAGTTCTTC. Its protein product is CSVEVPAGGLYNEQFF.

Only a few counts were recorded for this clonotype. One base away lies a much larger clone, so this may be a sequencing read error. This sequence joins TRBV4-3 and TRBJ2-3, with 12 nucleotides matching TRBD2. The CDR3 runs 20 residues. Trimming took 0 bases from V and 1 from J; bases not matched to a gene: 11. The germline CDR1 and CDR2 sequences are LGHNA and YSLEER. This CDR3 reads CASSQDGMTSGSFGTDTQYF. CDR3 bases: TGCGCCAGCAGCCAAGATGGAATGACTAGCGGGAGTTTTGGCACAGATACGCAGTATTTT.

In regard to this clonotype: Just one base apart from a much larger clone, this may be a read error. The chain recombines TRBV29-1 with TRBJ2-2; 7 nucleotides line up with TRBD2. The CDR3 has 13 amino acids. Germline V gene data show CDR1 as SQVTM and CDR2 as ANQGSEA. The CDR3 loop reads CGGSGGNTGELFF. CDR3 sequence (DNA): TGCGGGGGGTCGGGGGGAAACACCGGGGAGCTGTTTTTT.

This clonotype was detected many times. The chain combines TRBV4-3 with TRBJ2-1; perhaps TRBD2 as D (5 bases). The CDR3 contains 15 residues. The ends were cut back, 2 bases at V and 4 bases at J, with 12 bases in the middle. Germline V lookup: CDR1 LGHNA, CDR2 YSLEER. Here the CDR3 reads CASSQSEGPYNEQFF. The CDR3 DNA reads TGCGCCAGCAGCCAAAGTGAGGGTCCGTACAATGAGCAGTTCTTC.

This clonotype was counted many times. This rearrangement joins TRBV4-3 to TRBJ1-1, with D uncertain. V was cut by 0 bases and J by 7 bases, with 6 bases left in between. The germline V gene has CDR1 LGHNA and CDR2 YSLEER. CDR3 length equals 12 residues. CDR3 nucleotides: TGCGCCAGCAGCCAAGACGGTATTGAAGCTTTCTTT. Translated: CASSQDGIEAFF.

The genes are TRBV28 and TRBJ2-4; 13 bases are a match to TRBD2. The CDR3 is 18 residues long. Germline trimming cut 5 bases from V and 0 bases from J; bases unmatched to any gene: 7. Germline V gene sequence: CDR1 MDHEN, CDR2 SYDVKM. CDR3 DNA: TGTGCCAGCAGTCCGGGACTAGCGGGACCCCTAGCCAAAAACATTCAGTACTTC. The encoded protein is CASSPGLAGPLAKNIQYF.

In its sample, this clonotype was seen a few times. The chain employs TRBV20-1 and TRBJ2-7; 13 nucleotides match TRBD2. Germline V lookup: CDR1 DFQATT, CDR2 SNEGSKA (reference sequence). The CDR3 totals 18 residues. Unmatched junction bases numbered 16, after V lost 4 bases and J lost 4 bases. For the CDR3, the DNA is TGCAGTGCTAACCCGACCGGACTAGCGGGAGCCCCCTCATACGAGCAGTACTTC. This translates into CSANPTGLAGAPSYEQYF.

This clonotype showed up many times. The chain recombines TRBV9 with TRBJ2-3; 8 bases are a match to TRBD2. The germline CDR1 and CDR2 sequences are SGDLS and YYNGEE. With 0 bases clipped from V and 5 bases from J, the junction kept 8 bases outside the gene matches. The CDR3 is 16 residues long. The CDR3 protein is CASSVGIAGYRDTQYF. The CDR3 DNA follows: TGTGCCAGCAGCGTAGGGATAGCGGGGTACCGAGATACGCAGTATTTT.

The V gene is TRBV27, the J gene TRBJ1-5, with TRBD1 as a possible D gene (6 bases). Trimming took off 1 base at V and 4 bases at J, with 11 bases between the two ends. This CDR3 has 15 residues. Germline V gene data show CDR1 as MNHEY and CDR2 as SMNVEV (reference sequence). CDR3 residues: CASSLWAGANQPQHF. The DNA for the CDR3 is TGTGCCAGCAGTTTATGGGCAGGGGCGAATCAGCCCCAGCATTTT.

This clonotype has a count of ten or more. The chain has TRBV30 and TRBJ2-7; the match to TRBD2 covers 8 bases. V gave up 3 bases and J gave up 2 bases; unmatched junction bases: 12. The germline CDR1 and CDR2 sequences are GTSNPN and SVGIG (reference sequence). The CDR3 extends over 16 amino acids. The CDR3 protein is CAWSALTGTRAYEQYF. CDR3 coding DNA: TGTGCCTGGAGCGCCCTGACCGGGACTAGAGCCTACGAGCAGTACTTC.

The sample holds many counts of this clonotype. CDR3 DNA sequence: TGCAGTGCTAGCGGCCCCGTGGTAGCGGCAGGTTCCTACGAGCAGTACTTC. This codes for CSASGPVVAAGSYEQYF. The V and J genes are TRBV20-1 and TRBJ2-7, with D perhaps matching TRBD2 (6 bases). CDR1 and CDR2 from the germline V gene are DFQATT and SNEGSKA (reference sequence). There are 17 residues in the CDR3. Between the trimmed V and J ends, which lost 3 bases and 1 base, there was a span of 22 bases.